This T cell receptor (beta chain) stems from a study of control samples from healthy donors and cancer patients. The CDR3 spans 16 residues. The germline V gene encodes CDR1 SGHRS and CDR2 YFSETQ. Germline trimming cut 0 bases from V and 5 bases from J; bases unmatched to any gene: 7. This table comes from immunoSEQ multiplex PCR, and its TCRdb copy is limited to in-frame clones, with some not included. Of approximately 94,000 clones listed, approximately 84% were seen once; the top ten hold 30% to 40%. The clonotype originates from a man in his 70s with lung cancer. The chain has TRBV5-1 and TRBJ2-5; 10 bases are shared with TRBD2. The sample was PBMCs. The CDR3 DNA reads as TGCGCCAGCAGCTTGGGGGCTAGCGGGGGACGGGAGACCCAGTACTTC. Amino acids: CASSLGASGGRETQYF.